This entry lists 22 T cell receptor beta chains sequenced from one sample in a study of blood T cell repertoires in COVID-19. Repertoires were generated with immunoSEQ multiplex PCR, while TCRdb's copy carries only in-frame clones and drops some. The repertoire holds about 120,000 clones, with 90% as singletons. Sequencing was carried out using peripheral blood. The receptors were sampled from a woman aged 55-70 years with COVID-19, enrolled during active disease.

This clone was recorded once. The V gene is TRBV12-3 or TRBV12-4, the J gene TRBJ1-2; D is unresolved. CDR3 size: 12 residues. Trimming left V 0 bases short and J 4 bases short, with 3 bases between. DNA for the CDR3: TGTGCCAGCAGTTTAGCAGCCTATGGCTACACCTTC. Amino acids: CASSLAAYGYTF.

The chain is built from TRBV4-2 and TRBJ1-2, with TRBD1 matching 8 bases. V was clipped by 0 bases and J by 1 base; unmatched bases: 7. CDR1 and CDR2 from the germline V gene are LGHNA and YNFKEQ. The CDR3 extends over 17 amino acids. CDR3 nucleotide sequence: TGTGCCAGCAGCCAAGAAAGCCGACAGGGGATTAACTATGGCTACACCTTC. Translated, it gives CASSQESRQGINYGYTF.

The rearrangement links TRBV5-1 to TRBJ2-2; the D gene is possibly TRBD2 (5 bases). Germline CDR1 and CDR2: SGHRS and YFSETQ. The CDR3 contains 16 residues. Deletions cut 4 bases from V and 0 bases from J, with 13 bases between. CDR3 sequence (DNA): TGCGCCAGCAGCCGGAGGACGTCCGCGAACACCGGGGAGCTGTTTTTT. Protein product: CASSRRTSANTGELFF. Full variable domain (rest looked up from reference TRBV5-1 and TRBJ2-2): KAGVTQTPRYLIKTRGQQVTLSCSPISGHRSVSWYQQTPGQGLQFLFEYFSETQRNKGNFPGRFSGRQFSNSRSEMNVSTLELGDSALYLCASSRRTSANTGELFFGEGSRLTVL.

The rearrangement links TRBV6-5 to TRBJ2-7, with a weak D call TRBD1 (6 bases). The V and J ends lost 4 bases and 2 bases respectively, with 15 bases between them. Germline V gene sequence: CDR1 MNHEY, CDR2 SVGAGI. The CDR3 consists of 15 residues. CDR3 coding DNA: TGTGCCAGCAGTTCAGACAGGACCGCCCCCTACGAGCAGTACTTC. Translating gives CASSSDRTAPYEQYF.

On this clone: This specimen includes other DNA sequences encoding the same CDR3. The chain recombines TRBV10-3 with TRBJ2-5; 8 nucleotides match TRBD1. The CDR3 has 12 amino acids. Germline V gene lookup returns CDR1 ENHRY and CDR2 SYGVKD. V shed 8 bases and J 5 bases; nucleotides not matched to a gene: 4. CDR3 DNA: TGTGCCATCGGACAGGGAGGTGAGACCCAGTACTTC. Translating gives CAIGQGGETQYF.

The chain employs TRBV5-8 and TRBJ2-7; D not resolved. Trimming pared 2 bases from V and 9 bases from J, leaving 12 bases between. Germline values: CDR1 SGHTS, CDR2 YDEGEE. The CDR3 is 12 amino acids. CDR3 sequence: CASSLGRQGQYF. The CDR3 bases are TGTGCCAGCAGCTTAGGAAGACAAGGGCAGTACTTC.

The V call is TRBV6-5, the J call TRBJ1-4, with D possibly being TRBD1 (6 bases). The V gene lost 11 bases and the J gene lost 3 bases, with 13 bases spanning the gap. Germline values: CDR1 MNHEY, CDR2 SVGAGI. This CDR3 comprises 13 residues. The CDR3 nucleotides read TGTGCCGGCCGACAGGTCGCTAATGAAAAACTGTTTTTT. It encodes CAGRQVANEKLFF.

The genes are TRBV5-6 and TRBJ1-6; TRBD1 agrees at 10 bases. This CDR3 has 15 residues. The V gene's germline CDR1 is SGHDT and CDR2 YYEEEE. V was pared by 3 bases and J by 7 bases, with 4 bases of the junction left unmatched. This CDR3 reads CASSWGTGENSPLHF. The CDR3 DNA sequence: TGTGCCAGCAGCTGGGGGACAGGGGAAAATTCACCCCTCCACTTT.

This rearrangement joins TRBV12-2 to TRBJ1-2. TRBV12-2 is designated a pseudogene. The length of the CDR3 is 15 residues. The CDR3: CASRLIPPGGNGYTF. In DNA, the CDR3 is TGTGCAAGTCGCTTAATCCCCCCCGGGGGGAATGGCTACACCTTC.

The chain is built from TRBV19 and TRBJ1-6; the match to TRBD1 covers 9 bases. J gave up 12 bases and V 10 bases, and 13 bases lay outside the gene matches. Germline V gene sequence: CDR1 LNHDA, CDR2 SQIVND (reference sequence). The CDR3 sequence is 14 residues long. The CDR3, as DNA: TGTGCCACCACCAGTCGACAGGGGGATAGACCCCTCCACTTT. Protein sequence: CATTSRQGDRPLHF.

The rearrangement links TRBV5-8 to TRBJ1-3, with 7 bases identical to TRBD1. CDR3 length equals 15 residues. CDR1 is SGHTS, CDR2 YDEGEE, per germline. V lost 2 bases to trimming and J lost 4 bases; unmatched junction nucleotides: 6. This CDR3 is CASSFLGTAGNTIYF. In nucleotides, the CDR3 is TGTGCCAGCAGCTTCCTGGGGACAGCCGGAAACACCATATATTTT. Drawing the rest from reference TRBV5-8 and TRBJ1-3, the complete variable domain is EAGVTQSPTHLIKTRGQQATLRCSPISGHTSVYWYQQALGLGLQFLLWYDEGEERNRGNFPPRFSGRQFPNYSSELNVNALELEDSALYLCASSFLGTAGNTIYFGEGSWLTVV.

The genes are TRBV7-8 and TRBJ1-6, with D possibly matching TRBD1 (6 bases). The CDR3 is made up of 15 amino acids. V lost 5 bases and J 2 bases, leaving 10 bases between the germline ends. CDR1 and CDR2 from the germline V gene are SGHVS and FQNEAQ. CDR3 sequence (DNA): TGTGCCAGCAGCCCCCGGGACACCTATAATTCACCCCTCCACTTT. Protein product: CASSPRDTYNSPLHF.

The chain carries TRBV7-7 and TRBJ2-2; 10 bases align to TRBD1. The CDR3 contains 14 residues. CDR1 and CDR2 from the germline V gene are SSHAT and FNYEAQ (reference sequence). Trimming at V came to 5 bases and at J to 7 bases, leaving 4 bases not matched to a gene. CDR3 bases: TGTGCCAGCAGCCAGGACAGGGGGGACGGGGAGCTGTTTTTT. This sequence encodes CASSQDRGDGELFF.

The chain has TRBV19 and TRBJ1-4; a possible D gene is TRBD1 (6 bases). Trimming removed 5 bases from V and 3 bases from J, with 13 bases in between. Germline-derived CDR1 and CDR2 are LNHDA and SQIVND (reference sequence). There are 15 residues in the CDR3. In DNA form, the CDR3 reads TGTGCCAGTAGTGTCAGACAGGTCGCTAATGAAAAACTGTTTTTT. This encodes CASSVRQVANEKLFF. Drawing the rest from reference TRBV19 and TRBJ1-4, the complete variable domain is DGGITQSPKYLFRKEGQNVTLSCEQNLNHDAMYWYRQDPGQGLRLIYYSQIVNDFQKGDIAEGYSVSREKKESFPLTVTSAQKNPTAFYLCASSVRQVANEKLFFGSGTQLSVL.

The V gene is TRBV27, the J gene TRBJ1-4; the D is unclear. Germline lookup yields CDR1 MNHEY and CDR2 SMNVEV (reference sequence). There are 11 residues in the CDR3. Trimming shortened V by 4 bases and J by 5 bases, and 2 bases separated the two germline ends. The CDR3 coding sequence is TGTGCCAGCAGTTCAAATGAAAAACTGTTTTTT. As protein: CASSSNEKLFF.

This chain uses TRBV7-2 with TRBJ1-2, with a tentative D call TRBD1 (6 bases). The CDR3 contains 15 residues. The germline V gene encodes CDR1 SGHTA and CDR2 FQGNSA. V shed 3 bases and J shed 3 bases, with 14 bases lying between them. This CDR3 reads CASSFAGTSDYGYTF. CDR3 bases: TGTGCCAGCAGCTTCGCCGGGACAAGCGACTATGGCTACACCTTC.

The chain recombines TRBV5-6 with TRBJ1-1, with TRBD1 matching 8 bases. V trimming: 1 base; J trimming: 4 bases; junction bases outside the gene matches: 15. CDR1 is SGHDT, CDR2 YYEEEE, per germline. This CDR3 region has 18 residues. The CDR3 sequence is CASSLLQGAARELTEAFF. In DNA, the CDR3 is TGTGCCAGCAGCTTGCTCCAGGGGGCAGCTAGGGAGCTCACTGAAGCTTTCTTT.

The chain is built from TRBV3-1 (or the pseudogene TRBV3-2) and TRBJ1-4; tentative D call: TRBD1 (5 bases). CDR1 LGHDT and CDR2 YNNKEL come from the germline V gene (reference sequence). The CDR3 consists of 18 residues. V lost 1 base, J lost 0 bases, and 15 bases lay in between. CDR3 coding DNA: TGTGCCAGCAGCCAAGGGGCAGGGATAAGAGCAACTAATGAAAAACTGTTTTTT. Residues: CASSQGAGIRATNEKLFF.

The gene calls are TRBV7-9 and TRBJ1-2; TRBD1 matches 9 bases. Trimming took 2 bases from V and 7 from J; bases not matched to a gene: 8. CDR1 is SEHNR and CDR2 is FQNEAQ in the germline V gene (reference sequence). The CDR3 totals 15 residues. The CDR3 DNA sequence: TGTGCCAGCAGCTTATCCGGGACAGGGAGTGGTGGCTACACCTTC. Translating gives CASSLSGTGSGGYTF.

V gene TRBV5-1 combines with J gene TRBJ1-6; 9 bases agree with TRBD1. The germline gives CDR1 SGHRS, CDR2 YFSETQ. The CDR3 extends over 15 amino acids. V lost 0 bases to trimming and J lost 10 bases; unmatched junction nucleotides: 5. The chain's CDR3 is CASSLADRGGSPLHF. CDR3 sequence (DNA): TGCGCCAGCAGCTTGGCGGACAGGGGCGGATCACCCCTCCACTTT.

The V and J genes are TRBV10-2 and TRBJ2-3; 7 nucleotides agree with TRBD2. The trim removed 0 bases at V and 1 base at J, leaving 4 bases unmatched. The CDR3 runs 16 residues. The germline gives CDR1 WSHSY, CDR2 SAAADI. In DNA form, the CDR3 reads TGCGCCAGCAGTGAGTCGGGAGGGATGGGCACAGATACGCAGTATTTT. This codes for CASSESGGMGTDTQYF.

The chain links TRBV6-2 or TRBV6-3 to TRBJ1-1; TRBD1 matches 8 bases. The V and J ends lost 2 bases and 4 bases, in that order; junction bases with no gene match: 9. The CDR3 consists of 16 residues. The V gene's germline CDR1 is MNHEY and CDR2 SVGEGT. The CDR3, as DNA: TGTGCCAGCAGTTACGCCAAGCAGGGGGCGGTCACTGAAGCTTTCTTT. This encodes CASSYAKQGAVTEAFF.